This TCR beta chain was captured by sequencing in a study of shared clonotypes between healthy human individuals. Study in general: Each donor's CD4 naive and CD4 memory cells filled three plates apiece, CD8 naive two, and CD8 memory one. Study-wide points: Incompleteness in sorted-subset sequencing, despite large depth, was shown by rarefaction.

Every one of the donors was a Caucasian adult that lived in Nashville, Tennessee. CDR3 size: 13 residues. V was pared by 6 bases and J by 4 bases, with 5 bases of the junction left unmatched. Germline V CDR1 and CDR2: SGHTA, FQGNSA. Produced via immunoSEQ multiplex PCR; TCRdb's table is partial and in-frame only. The table shows some 2,000,000 clones, with under 97% occurring only once. To note about this clone: Its antigen remains unidentified.

The source material was naive CD4+ T cells sorted from blood. Subset of the sample: CD45RA+ positively selected. V and J are TRBV7-2 and TRBJ1-1; the match to TRBD1 covers 7 bases. The receptor was derived from a man aged 18 to 29 in good health. The CDR3 region is CASRSEGATEAFF. The CDR3 coding sequence is TGTGCCAGCAGGTCAGAGGGGGCCACTGAAGCTTTCTTT.